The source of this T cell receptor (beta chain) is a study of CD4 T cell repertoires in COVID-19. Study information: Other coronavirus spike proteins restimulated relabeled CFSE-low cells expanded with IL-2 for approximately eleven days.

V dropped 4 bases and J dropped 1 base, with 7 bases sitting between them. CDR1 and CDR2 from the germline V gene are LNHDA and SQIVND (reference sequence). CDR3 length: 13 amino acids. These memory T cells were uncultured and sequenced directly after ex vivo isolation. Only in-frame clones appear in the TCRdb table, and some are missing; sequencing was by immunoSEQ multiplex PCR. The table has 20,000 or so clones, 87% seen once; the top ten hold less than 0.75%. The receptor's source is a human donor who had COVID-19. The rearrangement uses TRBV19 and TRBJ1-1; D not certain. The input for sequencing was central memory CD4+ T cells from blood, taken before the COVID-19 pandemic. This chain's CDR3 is CASSNQRNTEAFF. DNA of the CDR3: TGTGCCAGTAGTAACCAGCGGAACACTGAAGCTTTCTTT.